Below, one TCR beta chain is given with its context. Reverse transcription of about 0.45 to 1 ug RNA was carried out with random hexamers. MiXCR, run by TCRdb on the immunoSEQ multiplex PCR reads, gives a single entry per CDR3 protein. The data show about 240,000 distinct CDR3 sequences, almost 97% seen once. This specimen comes from a study of CD8 T cells in Susac syndrome. There are 15 residues in the CDR3. The V gene lost 7 bases and the J gene lost 6 bases, with 19 bases spanning the gap. Germline CDR1 reads SGHDN; CDR2 reads FVKESK. The origin of this receptor is a human donor with Susac syndrome. V gene TRBV14 combines with J gene TRBJ2-1; D uncertain. The material sequenced was CD4+ T cells from PBMCs. The CDR3 reads CASKQTVEPSNEQFF. Here the CDR3 DNA reads TGTGCCAGCAAGCAGACGGTGGAACCTTCCAATGAGCAGTTCTTC. Using reference TRBV14 and TRBJ2-1 for the parts outside the CDR3, the full variable domain is EAGVTQFPSHSVIEKGQTVTLRCDPISGHDNLYWYRRVMGKEIKFLLHFVKESKQDESGMPNNRFLAERTGGTYSTLKVQPAELEDSGVYFCASKQTVEPSNEQFFGPGTRLTVL.